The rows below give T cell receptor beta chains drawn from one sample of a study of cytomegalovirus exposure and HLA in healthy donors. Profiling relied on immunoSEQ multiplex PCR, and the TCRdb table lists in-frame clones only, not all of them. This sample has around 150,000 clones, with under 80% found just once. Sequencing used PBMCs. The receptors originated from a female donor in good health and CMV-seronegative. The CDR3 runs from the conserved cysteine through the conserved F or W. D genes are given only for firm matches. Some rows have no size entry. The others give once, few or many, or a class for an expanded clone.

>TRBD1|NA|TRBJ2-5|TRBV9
CASSLLGTEEETQYF
TGTGCCAGCAGCCTGCTTGGGACAGAAGAAGAGACCCAGTACTTC
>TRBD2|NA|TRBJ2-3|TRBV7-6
CASTAGGALGNTQYF
TGTGCCAGTACTGCCGGGGGGGCATTAGGGAATACGCAGTATTTT
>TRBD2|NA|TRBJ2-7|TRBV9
CASSVEGTSYHEQYF
TGTGCCAGCAGCGTAGAGGGGACTAGCTACCACGAGCAGTACTTC
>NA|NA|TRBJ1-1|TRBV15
CATRMSPRAYTEAFF
TGTGCCACCAGGATGTCCCCCAGGGCGTACACTGAAGCTTTCTTT
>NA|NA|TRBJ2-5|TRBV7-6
CASSLGGGRETQYF
TGTGCCAGCAGCTTAGGGGGGGGCCGGGAGACCCAGTACTTC
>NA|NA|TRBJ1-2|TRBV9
CASNRVSGGYTF
TGTGCCAGCAACCGGGTCTCAGGGGGCTACACCTTC
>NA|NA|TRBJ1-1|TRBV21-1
CASSTSGLSEAFF
TGTGCCAGCAGCACCTCAGGGTTGAGCGAAGCTTTCTTT
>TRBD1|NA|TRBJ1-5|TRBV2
CARRATGGGGNQPQHF
TGTGCCAGACGAGCGACAGGGGGCGGGGGCAATCAGCCCCAGCATTTT
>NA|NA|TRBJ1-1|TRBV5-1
CASSPPGLGTEAFF
TGCGCCAGCAGCCCTCCGGGTCTTGGGACTGAAGCTTTCTTT
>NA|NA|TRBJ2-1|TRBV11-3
CASSFRGSSYNEQFF
TGTGCCAGCAGCTTTCGGGGGAGCTCCTACAATGAGCAGTTCTTC
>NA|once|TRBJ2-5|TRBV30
CAWGRRETQYF
TGTGCCTGGGGGAGACGGGAGACCCAGTACTTC
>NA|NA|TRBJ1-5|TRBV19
CATADGVQPQHF
TGTGCCACCGCGGACGGGGTCCAGCCCCAGCATTTT
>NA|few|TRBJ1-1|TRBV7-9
CASSLEGGGTEAFF
TGTGCCAGCAGCTTAGAGGGCGGGGGCACTGAAGCTTTCTTT
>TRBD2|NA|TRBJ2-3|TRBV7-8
CASIEGRAGGPDTQYF
TGTGCCAGCATCGAGGGGAGAGCGGGAGGCCCAGATACGCAGTATTTT
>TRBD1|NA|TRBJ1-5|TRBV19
CASSPQGARGNSNQPQHF
TGTGCCAGTAGTCCCCAGGGGGCGCGGGGTAATAGCAATCAGCCCCAGCATTTT
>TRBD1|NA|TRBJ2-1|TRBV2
CASVNRGLVNEQFF
TGTGCCAGCGTCAACAGGGGGTTGGTAAATGAGCAGTTCTTC